This T cell receptor (beta chain) was documented in a study of Ad26.COV2.S vaccination and SARS-CoV-2 variants (dated by TCRdb to the early 2020s). With regard to the full study: Vaccine-arm donors came from COV1001, a multicentre, randomized, double-blind, placebo-controlled phase I-IIa trial of Ad26.COV2.S in healthy adults. The TCR-sequenced set comprised approximately 32 samples: approximately 19 Ad26.COV2.S vaccine recipients, 5 placebo recipients and 8 SARS-CoV-2 convalescent individuals. Dosing of Ad26.COV2.S was intramuscular, at either 5x10^10 or 1x10^11 viral particles, delivered as one shot or as two shots spaced 56 days apart. TCRbeta repertoire sequencing served as the tool for gauging how specific and how broad the SARS-CoV-2-reactive T cell receptors were following Ad26.COV2.S vaccination. Throughout the experiments and outcome assessment, investigators stayed blinded to trial group allocation. Trial participants were randomized into five groups of five: low-dose or high-dose Ad26.COV2.S given once or twice, or placebo on both occasions. Findings and caveats that apply to the study as a whole: Ad26.COV2.S recipients had higher spike-specific TCR breadth than placebo recipients (P = 0.0014). The study was not powered for comparison of responses between vaccine doses or regimens. According to the authors, total T cell responses may have been underestimated by the TCR breadth and depth analyses. Comparable non-spike TCR breadth was observed between vaccine and placebo recipients, consistent with only spike being contained in the vaccine. Substantial breadth of spike-specific CD8+ and CD4+ T cell responses was reported after vaccination.

CDR1 and CDR2 were assigned from the germline V gene as MNHNS and SASEGT. V lost 2 bases and J lost 2 bases, and the count of bases not matched to a germline gene is 0. Including cysteine and phenylalanine, the CDR3 has 15 amino acids. Only CDR3 DNA remains: 45 bases, in frame from the first base. The immunoSEQ Assay was the method used to sequence TCRbeta CDR3 regions. After extraction, genomic DNA underwent amplification by bias-controlled multiplex PCR, followed by high-throughput sequencing. On the authors' methods: To quantify the absolute abundance of each unique TCRbeta CDR3 region, sequences were collapsed and filtered. Usable DNA was measured by amplifying reference genes present in all nucleated cells, and TCRbeta template counts were normalized to that usable DNA to estimate T cell fraction. Repertoire TCRs were annotated as SARS-CoV-2-specific when V gene, CDR3 amino acid sequence and J gene were exactly matched to a known reactive TCR set. The reference SARS-CoV-2 TCR set was derived from MIRA and filtered for enrichment in COVID-19-positive ImmuneCODE repertoires, a step that removed public or cross-reactive TCRs. Using the MIRA antigens, annotated TCRs were further analysed by specific ORF or by position within an ORF. Breadth was defined as the number of annotated unique rearrangements divided by the total number of unique productive rearrangements, and depth was defined as the summed frequency of the annotated unique rearrangements. Two-sided Wilcoxon rank-sum tests were applied when comparing TCR breadth between groups. The immuneACCESS repertoire file appears here via TCRdb, limited to in-frame rearrangements. These files lack a portion of the clones; in checked studies, under half of the deficit traces to unresolved V genes, and the cause of the others is not known. V, J and clone size are taken as reported in that table, and D and trimming were inferred from the DNA itself. The sample table lists hundreds of thousands of clones, around 87% of them with a count of one. Clones ranked in the top ten supply around 3% of the sample.

This clone appeared a single time. Its cognate antigen has yet to be identified. No qualities accompany the bases; no much larger clone lies one base away. In the paper's terms, the treatment or condition label means: 19 received Ad26.COV2.S at low or high dose, single or two shots; five or six received placebo; per-sample allocation not given. Repertoires of vaccine and placebo recipients were sequenced from samples taken on day 63 after the first injection. In Cohort 1b, around 25 adults aged 18-55 years were enrolled at a single site in Boston, USA, between 29 July and 7 August 2020. Ad26.COV2.S was a replication-incompetent adenovirus type 26 vector expressing a prefusion-stabilized SARS-CoV-2 spike protein from the original Wuhan strain.

The TCR originated in a person aged 18-65 years who received the Ad26.COV2.S COVID-19 vaccine or a placebo. The sequence joins TRBV6-1 to TRBJ2-5; TRBD2 matches 12 bases in the middle. The sample consisted of peripheral blood, taken in a trial of Ad26.COV2.S vaccine versus placebo. At the DNA level, the sequence is TGTGCCAGCAGTGAACTAGCGGGGGGGCAAGAGACCCAGTACTTC. The resulting protein is CASSELAGGQETQYF.